The rows below give T cell receptor beta chains drawn from one sample of a study of blood T cell repertoires in COVID-19. Repertoires were generated with immunoSEQ multiplex PCR, while TCRdb's copy carries only in-frame clones and drops some. The sample yields about 250,000 clones, roughly 85% seen once. Material: PBMCs or T cells enriched from blood (not recorded which). These receptors were taken from a woman aged 45-65 years with acute COVID-19. CDR3s include the opening cysteine and the closing phenylalanine or tryptophan. The D gene is left open where the match is weak. Not all rows give a size; the values are once, few, many and, for expanded clones, a class.

d_call: -; j_call: TRBJ1-1; cdr3_length: 14; clone_size: -; v_call: TRBV2; cdr3_nt: TGTGCCAGCAGGAACAGGGTAGTCGACACTGAAGCTTTCTTT; cdr3_aa: CASRNRVVDTEAFF
d_call: TRBD1; j_call: TRBJ2-2; cdr3_length: 13; clone_size: -; v_call: TRBV6-2/TRBV6-3; cdr3_nt: TGTGCCAGCAGTAGGGACAGCACCGGGGAGCTGTTTTTT; cdr3_aa: CASSRDSTGELFF
d_call: TRBD2; j_call: TRBJ2-3; cdr3_length: 15; clone_size: few; v_call: TRBV11-3; cdr3_nt: TGTGCCAGCAGTCCCACTAGCGAGCACACAGATACGCAGTATTTT; cdr3_aa: CASSPTSEHTDTQYF
d_call: TRBD2; j_call: TRBJ2-2; cdr3_length: 15; clone_size: once; v_call: TRBV5-6; cdr3_nt: TGTGCCAGCAGCCCGCGGGGGATCGAGGGCGGGGAGCTGTTTTTT; cdr3_aa: CASSPRGIEGGELFF
d_call: -; j_call: TRBJ2-2; cdr3_length: 13; clone_size: once; v_call: TRBV24-1; cdr3_nt: TGTGCCACCCTGGACACAGACACCGGGGAGCTGTTTTTT; cdr3_aa: CATLDTDTGELFF
d_call: TRBD2; j_call: TRBJ2-5; cdr3_length: 15; clone_size: -; v_call: TRBV7-8; cdr3_nt: TGTGCCAGCAGCTTAGCTGGACTAGCGTCGGAGACCCAGTACTTC; cdr3_aa: CASSLAGLASETQYF
d_call: -; j_call: TRBJ2-7; cdr3_length: 10; clone_size: -; v_call: TRBV30; cdr3_nt: TGTGCCTGCTCAAGGGGCCAGCAGTACTTC; cdr3_aa: CACSRGQQYF
d_call: -; j_call: TRBJ1-1; cdr3_length: 13; clone_size: -; v_call: TRBV7-9; cdr3_nt: TGTGCCAGCAGCCAAGGGGTGAACACTGAAGCTTTCTTT; cdr3_aa: CASSQGVNTEAFF
d_call: TRBD1; j_call: TRBJ2-7; cdr3_length: 14; clone_size: -; v_call: TRBV10-3; cdr3_nt: TGTGCCATCAGTGAATGGACAGGCCTCTACGAGCAGTACTTC; cdr3_aa: CAISEWTGLYEQYF
d_call: -; j_call: TRBJ1-2; cdr3_length: 15; clone_size: -; v_call: TRBV28; cdr3_nt: TGTGCCAGCAGTTCAACGGACAAGTATTGGAATGGCTACACCTTC; cdr3_aa: CASSSTDKYWNGYTF
d_call: TRBD1; j_call: TRBJ1-2; cdr3_length: 14; clone_size: -; v_call: TRBV10-3; cdr3_nt: TGTGCCATCAATCGGGACAGGGACATCGGTGGCTACACCTTC; cdr3_aa: CAINRDRDIGGYTF
d_call: TRBD2; j_call: TRBJ2-3; cdr3_length: 16; clone_size: -; v_call: TRBV4-2; cdr3_nt: TGTGCCAGCAGCCAAGATCTCCGGGGGGGGGCAGATACGCAGTATTTT; cdr3_aa: CASSQDLRGGADTQYF
d_call: -; j_call: TRBJ2-7; cdr3_length: 14; clone_size: -; v_call: TRBV4-3; cdr3_nt: TGCGCCAGCAGCCAAGCTCAGGTCTCCTACGAGCAGTACTTC; cdr3_aa: CASSQAQVSYEQYF
d_call: -; j_call: TRBJ1-2; cdr3_length: 14; clone_size: -; v_call: TRBV21-1; cdr3_nt: TGTGCCAGCAGCAAAAGGGGGACACCTTATGGCTACACCTTC; cdr3_aa: CASSKRGTPYGYTF
d_call: -; j_call: TRBJ2-3; cdr3_length: 13; clone_size: -; v_call: TRBV19; cdr3_nt: TGTGCCAGTAGTCTTCGACAGAGAGATACGCAGTATTTT; cdr3_aa: CASSLRQRDTQYF
d_call: TRBD1; j_call: TRBJ1-2; cdr3_length: 13; clone_size: -; v_call: TRBV5-1; cdr3_nt: TGCGCCAGCAGCTTGGAGGGGGCCCATGGCTACACCTTC; cdr3_aa: CASSLEGAHGYTF
d_call: TRBD1; j_call: TRBJ1-5; cdr3_length: 16; clone_size: once; v_call: TRBV18; cdr3_nt: TGTGCCAGCTCACCATCGGGACAGTTGAGCAATCAGCCCCAGCATTTT; cdr3_aa: CASSPSGQLSNQPQHF
d_call: TRBD1; j_call: TRBJ1-1; cdr3_length: 13; clone_size: -; v_call: TRBV12-3/TRBV12-4; cdr3_nt: TGTGCCAGCAGTTTAAGAGACAGGGGGATTGGGTTCTTT; cdr3_aa: CASSLRDRGIGFF
d_call: TRBD1; j_call: TRBJ1-4; cdr3_length: 14; clone_size: few; v_call: TRBV19; cdr3_nt: TGTGCCAGTAGACGGGACAGGGGGAGTGAAAAACTGTTTTTT; cdr3_aa: CASRRDRGSEKLFF
d_call: -; j_call: TRBJ2-7; cdr3_length: 13; clone_size: -; v_call: TRBV7-9; cdr3_nt: TGTGCCAGCAGCTTCGAGGAAACCTACGAGCAGTACTTC; cdr3_aa: CASSFEETYEQYF
d_call: -; j_call: TRBJ2-7; cdr3_length: 11; clone_size: -; v_call: TRBV5-6; cdr3_nt: TGTGCCAGCACCGCGGGGTACGAGCAGTACTTC; cdr3_aa: CASTAGYEQYF
d_call: -; j_call: TRBJ2-5; cdr3_length: 17; clone_size: -; v_call: TRBV6-2/TRBV6-3; cdr3_nt: TGTGCCAGCAGCCTCCTCCCCTCCGGGACTTTACAAGAGACCCAGTACTTC; cdr3_aa: CASSLLPSGTLQETQYF
d_call: TRBD2; j_call: TRBJ2-7; cdr3_length: 14; clone_size: -; v_call: TRBV4-3; cdr3_nt: TGCGCCAGCAGCCAGGGCGGGGGGCACTACGAGCAGTACTTC; cdr3_aa: CASSQGGGHYEQYF
d_call: TRBD1; j_call: TRBJ2-5; cdr3_length: 15; clone_size: -; v_call: TRBV24-1; cdr3_nt: TGTGCCACCAGTGACCGGGACAGGGGGGAAGAGACCCAGTACTTC; cdr3_aa: CATSDRDRGEETQYF
d_call: TRBD1; j_call: TRBJ2-5; cdr3_length: 18; clone_size: few; v_call: TRBV18; cdr3_nt: TGTGCCAGCTCACCACCCCTGGGGACAGGATCGTTCCAAGAGACCCAGTACTTC; cdr3_aa: CASSPPLGTGSFQETQYF
d_call: TRBD2; j_call: TRBJ2-5; cdr3_length: 15; clone_size: -; v_call: TRBV19; cdr3_nt: TGTGCCAGTAGTATACTAGCGGGCGCCCAAGAGACCCAGTACTTC; cdr3_aa: CASSILAGAQETQYF
d_call: TRBD1; j_call: TRBJ1-4; cdr3_length: 15; clone_size: -; v_call: TRBV28; cdr3_nt: TGTGCCAGCAGTCCCGCAGGGGGCTACCTAGAAAAACTGTTTTTT; cdr3_aa: CASSPAGGYLEKLFF
d_call: TRBD2; j_call: TRBJ2-7; cdr3_length: 14; clone_size: -; v_call: TRBV6-1; cdr3_nt: TGTGCCAGCAGTGAGGCCGGGGGGTTCTACGAGCAGTACTTC; cdr3_aa: CASSEAGGFYEQYF
d_call: TRBD1; j_call: TRBJ1-1; cdr3_length: 16; clone_size: -; v_call: TRBV13; cdr3_nt: TGTGCCAGCAGCCTAGGCCGACAGGGGTCGAACACTGAAGCTTTCTTT; cdr3_aa: CASSLGRQGSNTEAFF
d_call: -; j_call: TRBJ2-2; cdr3_length: 15; clone_size: -; v_call: TRBV3-1/TRBV3-2; cdr3_nt: TGTGCCAGCAGCCAAGAAGGCAGGGACACCGGGGAGCTGTTTTTT; cdr3_aa: CASSQEGRDTGELFF
d_call: TRBD1; j_call: TRBJ1-2; cdr3_length: 15; clone_size: -; v_call: TRBV7-2; cdr3_nt: TGTGCCAGCAGCTTAGTCGCCAGGGGGCATGATGGCTACACCTTC; cdr3_aa: CASSLVARGHDGYTF
d_call: TRBD1; j_call: TRBJ1-4; cdr3_length: 13; clone_size: -; v_call: TRBV30; cdr3_nt: TGTGCCTGGGCGAACCGGGACAGCGAAAAACTGTTTTTT; cdr3_aa: CAWANRDSEKLFF
d_call: -; j_call: TRBJ1-5; cdr3_length: 15; clone_size: -; v_call: TRBV4-3; cdr3_nt: TGCGCCAGCAGCCAAGCGGTAAATAGCAATCAGCCCCAGCATTTT; cdr3_aa: CASSQAVNSNQPQHF
d_call: TRBD1; j_call: TRBJ2-1; cdr3_length: 14; clone_size: -; v_call: TRBV18; cdr3_nt: TGTGCCAGCTCCCCGGGACAGGGTTGGAATGAGCAGTTCTTC; cdr3_aa: CASSPGQGWNEQFF
d_call: TRBD2; j_call: TRBJ2-7; cdr3_length: 16; clone_size: once; v_call: TRBV7-2; cdr3_nt: TGTGCCAGCAGCTTAGACGGGGGGTATAGCTCCTACGAGCAGTACTTC; cdr3_aa: CASSLDGGYSSYEQYF